This T cell receptor (beta chain) originates from a study of regulatory T cells in long-lasting Graves disease. Time point noted: persistent/refractory GD, antithyroid drugs over 5 years with positive TRAb. RNA extracted from PBMCs served as the sequencing template. TCR beta libraries were built with iRepertoire HTBI primers and Arm-PCR of CDR3 regions. MiXCR was run by TCRdb on the multiplex PCR reads, yielding one entry per CDR3 protein. This table has 350,000 to 450,000 distinct CDR3 sequences, more than 20% appearing once. The V gene lost 2 bases and the J gene lost 0 bases, with 12 bases spanning the gap. The CDR3 runs to 16 residues. Germline V CDR1 and CDR2: SGHAT, FQNNGV.

The sequence derives from a female donor with Graves disease. The gene calls are TRBV11-2 and TRBJ2-3; the D gene is possibly TRBD2 (5 bases). This material consisted of peripheral blood mononuclear cells (PBMCs), taken when the disease was refractory, from a patient treated with antithyroid drugs. CDR3 sequence reads: CASSLRESFSTDTQYF. The CDR3 DNA reads as TGTGCCAGCAGCTTACGGGAATCCTTCAGCACAGATACGCAGTATTTT.